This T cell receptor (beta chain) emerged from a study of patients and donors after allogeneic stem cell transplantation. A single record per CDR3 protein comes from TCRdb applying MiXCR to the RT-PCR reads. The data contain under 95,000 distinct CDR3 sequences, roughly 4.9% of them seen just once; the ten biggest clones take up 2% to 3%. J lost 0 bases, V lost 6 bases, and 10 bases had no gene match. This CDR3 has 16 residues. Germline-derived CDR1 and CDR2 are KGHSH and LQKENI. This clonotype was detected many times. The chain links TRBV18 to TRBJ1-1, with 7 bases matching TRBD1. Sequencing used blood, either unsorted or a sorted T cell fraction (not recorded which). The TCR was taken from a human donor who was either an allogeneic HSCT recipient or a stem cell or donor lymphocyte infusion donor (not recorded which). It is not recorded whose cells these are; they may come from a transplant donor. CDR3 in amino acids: CASSSQGGSMNTEAFF. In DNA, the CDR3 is TGTGCCAGCTCGTCTCAGGGGGGATCCATGAACACTGAAGCTTTCTTT.